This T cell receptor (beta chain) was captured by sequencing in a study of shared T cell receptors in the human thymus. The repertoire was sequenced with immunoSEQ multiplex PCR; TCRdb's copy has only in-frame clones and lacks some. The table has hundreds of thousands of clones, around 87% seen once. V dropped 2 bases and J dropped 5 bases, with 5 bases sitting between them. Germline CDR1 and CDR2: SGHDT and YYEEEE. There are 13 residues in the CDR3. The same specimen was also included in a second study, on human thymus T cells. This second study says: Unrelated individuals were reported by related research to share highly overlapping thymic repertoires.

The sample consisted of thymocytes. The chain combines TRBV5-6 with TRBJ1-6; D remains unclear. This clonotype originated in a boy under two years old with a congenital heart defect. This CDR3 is CASSFLDNSPLHF. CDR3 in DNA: TGTGCCAGCAGCTTCCTTGATAATTCACCCCTCCACTTT.